This TCR beta chain was sequenced during a study of blood T cell repertoires in COVID-19. Overall study context: From T cells, B-cell-depleted T cells, or PBMCs came the material, which was cDNA or gDNA.

This CDR3 is 15 amino acids long. The V end lost 4 bases, the J end lost 2 bases, and 15 bases lay between the germline ends. Germline assignment: CDR1 PRHDT and CDR2 FYEKMQ (reference sequence). Under the authors' procedure: Reference gene primer amplification gave nucleated cell count estimates. The table came from immunoSEQ multiplex PCR; TCRdb's copy has only in-frame clones and leaves some out. Clone size and the V and J calls come from that table; the DNA yielded D and trimming. Here the sample spans 140,000 or so clones, about 80% being singletons. The sample comprised peripheral blood. This chain connects TRBV13 to TRBJ2-7; tentatively, D is TRBD2 (8 bases). This TCR came from a man between 65 and 85 years old who had recovered from COVID-19. This CDR3 is CASSSPGGGTYEQYF. CDR3 sequence (DNA): TGTGCCAGCAGCTCACCGGGAGGGGGCACCTACGAGCAGTACTTC.